Sequencing of this T cell receptor (beta chain) was carried out in a study of CD8 T cells in Susac syndrome. Study results and caveats: The authors acknowledged that the study's TCR sequencing and HLA analysis involved relatively few individuals.

As to this clonotype: Its antigen remains unknown.

Random hexamers served to reverse transcribe roughly 0.45 to 1 ug RNA. TCRdb called the immunoSEQ multiplex PCR reads again in MiXCR, with one record for every CDR3 protein. The table records 150,000 to 200,000 distinct CDR3 sequences, around 93% of them present only once. The sequenced material came from CD4+ T cells from PBMCs. This sequence originates from a human donor in good health.

Here the CDR3 reads CASSEEGIVTYEQYF. Written as DNA, the CDR3 is TGTGCCAGCAGTGAAGAAGGCATCGTGACCTACGAGCAGTACTTC. The V gene is TRBV2, the J gene TRBJ2-7; D gene unclear. With 1 base removed from V and 2 bases from J, the gap between germline ends came to 12 bases. Germline V gene data show CDR1 as SNHLY and CDR2 as FYNNEI. The CDR3 is 15 residues long.